This TCR beta chain was identified during a study of cytomegalovirus exposure and HLA in healthy donors. The CDR3 extends over 16 amino acids. The V segment lost 4 bases and the J segment 5 bases; nucleotides outside the gene matches: 13. Germline-derived CDR1 and CDR2 are LGHNA and YSLEER. Profiled with immunoSEQ multiplex PCR; TCRdb holds only in-frame clones, not every one. Of about 73,000 clones listed, approximately 94% are singletons. J is TRBJ2-7 and V is TRBV4-3; 8 bases align to TRBD2. The TCR comes from a woman between 18 and 29 years old in good health and CMV-seropositive. The sequenced sample was PBMCs. DNA of the CDR3: TGCGCCAGCAGCCCCGAGGGTCCTAGCGGGTACCACGAGCAGTACTTC. Its protein product is CASSPEGPSGYHEQYF.